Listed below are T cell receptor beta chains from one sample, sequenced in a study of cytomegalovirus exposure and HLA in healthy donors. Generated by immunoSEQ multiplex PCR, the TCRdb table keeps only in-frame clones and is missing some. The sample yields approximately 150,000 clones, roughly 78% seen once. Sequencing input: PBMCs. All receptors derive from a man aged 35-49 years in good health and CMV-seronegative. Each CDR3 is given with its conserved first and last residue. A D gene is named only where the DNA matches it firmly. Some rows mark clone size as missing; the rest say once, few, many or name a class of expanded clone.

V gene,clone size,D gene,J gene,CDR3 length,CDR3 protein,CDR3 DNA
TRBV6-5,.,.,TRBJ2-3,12,CASSREPNTQYF,TGTGCCAGCAGCCGAGAACCTAATACGCAGTATTTT
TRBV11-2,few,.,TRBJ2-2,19,CASSRGLNPPSANTGELFF,TGTGCCAGCTCAAGGGGACTCAATCCCCCCAGCGCGAACACCGGGGAGCTGTTTTTT
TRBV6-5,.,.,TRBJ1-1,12,CASSYSDGQAFF,TGTGCCAGCAGTTACTCAGATGGGCAAGCTTTCTTT
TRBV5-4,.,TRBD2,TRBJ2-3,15,CASSSGLVGTDTQYF,TGTGCCAGCAGCTCAGGACTAGTAGGCACAGATACGCAGTATTTT
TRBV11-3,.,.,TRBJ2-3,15,CASSFGGQGTHTQYF,TGTGCCAGCAGCTTCGGGGGGCAGGGGACCCATACGCAGTATTTT
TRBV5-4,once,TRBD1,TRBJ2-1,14,CASSGRQGWNEQFF,TGTGCCAGCAGCGGAAGACAGGGGTGGAATGAGCAGTTCTTC
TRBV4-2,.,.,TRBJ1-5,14,CASSPRETNQPQHF,TGTGCCAGCAGCCCCCGGGAAACAAATCAGCCCCAGCATTTT
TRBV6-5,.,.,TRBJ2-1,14,CASSYQGKYNEQFF,TGTGCCAGCAGTTATCAGGGGAAGTACAATGAGCAGTTCTTC
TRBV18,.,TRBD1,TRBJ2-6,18,CASSPGQGQTSGANVLTF,TGTGCCAGCTCACCCGGACAGGGGCAGACATCTGGGGCCAACGTCCTGACTTTC
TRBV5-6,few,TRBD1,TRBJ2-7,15,CASSLKQGAVHEQYF,TGTGCCAGCAGCTTGAAACAGGGGGCAGTCCACGAGCAGTACTTC
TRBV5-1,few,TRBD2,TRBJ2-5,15,CASSLEASGKETQYF,TGCGCCAGCAGCTTGGAGGCTAGCGGGAAAGAGACCCAGTACTTC
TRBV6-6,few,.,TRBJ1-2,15,CASSYPGVANYGYTF,TGTGCCAGCAGTTACCCAGGGGTGGCTAACTATGGCTACACCTTC
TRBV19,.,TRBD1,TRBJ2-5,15,CASIGDRTGKETQYF,TGTGCCAGTATCGGAGATCGGACAGGGAAAGAGACCCAGTACTTC
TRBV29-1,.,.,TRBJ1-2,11,CSVARTVGYTF,TGCAGCGTTGCGCGTACAGTCGGCTACACCTTC
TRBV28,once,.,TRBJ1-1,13,CATDGVMNTEAFF,TGTGCCACAGACGGGGTCATGAACACTGAAGCTTTCTTT
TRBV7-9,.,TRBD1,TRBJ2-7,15,CASSPLDRATYEQYF,TGTGCCAGCAGCCCCCTGGACAGGGCTACCTACGAGCAGTACTTC
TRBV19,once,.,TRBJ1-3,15,CASSIGTTRRNTIYF,TGTGCCAGTAGTATAGGGACTACCCGCCGAAACACCATATATTTT
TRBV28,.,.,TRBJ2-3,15,CASSSGWRPTDTQYF,TGTGCCAGCAGTTCCGGATGGAGGCCCACAGATACGCAGTATTTT
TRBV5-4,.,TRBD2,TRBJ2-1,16,CASSLGASGIPNEQFF,TGTGCCAGCAGCTTGGGGGCTAGCGGGATACCCAATGAGCAGTTCTTC
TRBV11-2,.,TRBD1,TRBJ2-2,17,CASSSQRGTGFTGELFF,TGTGCCAGCAGCTCACAAAGGGGGACAGGGTTCACCGGGGAGCTGTTTTTT
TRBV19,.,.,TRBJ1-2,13,CASIGTSNYGYTF,TGTGCCAGTATCGGGACATCTAACTATGGCTACACCTTC
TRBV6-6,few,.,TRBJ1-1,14,CASSYGGSDTEAFF,TGTGCCAGCAGTTACGGGGGCTCCGACACTGAAGCTTTCTTT
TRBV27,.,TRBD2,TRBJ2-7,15,CASSPRSGLANEQYF,TGTGCCAGCAGTCCCCGTTCTGGACTAGCGAACGAGCAGTACTTC
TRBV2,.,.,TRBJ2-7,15,CASSPPQGQGYEQYF,TGTGCCAGCAGTCCCCCCCAGGGGCAGGGTTACGAGCAGTACTTC
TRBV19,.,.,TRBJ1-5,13,CASSIDRDQPQHF,TGTGCCAGTAGTATAGACAGGGATCAGCCCCAGCATTTT
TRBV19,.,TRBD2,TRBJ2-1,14,CASSMGLGYNEQFF,TGTGCCAGTAGTATGGGACTAGGCTACAATGAGCAGTTCTTC
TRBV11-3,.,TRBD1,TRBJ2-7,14,CASSRTGAGNEQYF,TGTGCCAGCAGCCGGACAGGGGCAGGGAACGAGCAGTACTTC
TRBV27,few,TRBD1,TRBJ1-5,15,CASSPGDSLREPQHF,TGTGCCAGCAGTCCAGGGGACAGTCTAAGGGAGCCCCAGCATTTT
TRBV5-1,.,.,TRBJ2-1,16,CASSLGGTGNNNEQFF,TGCGCCAGCAGCTTGGGGGGTACAGGGAATAACAATGAGCAGTTCTTC
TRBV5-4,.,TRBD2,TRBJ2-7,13,CASSLWAGDEQYF,TGTGCCAGCAGCTTGTGGGCGGGAGACGAGCAGTACTTC
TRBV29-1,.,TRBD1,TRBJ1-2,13,CSVPDRGESGYTF,TGCAGCGTCCCTGACAGGGGGGAAAGTGGCTACACCTTC
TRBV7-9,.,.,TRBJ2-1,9,CSSSSQQFF,TGTTCCAGCAGCTCTCAGCAGTTCTTC
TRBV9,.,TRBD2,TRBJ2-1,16,CASSAPGGTSEAEQFF,TGTGCCAGCAGCGCCCCTGGGGGGACTAGCGAGGCTGAGCAGTTCTTC
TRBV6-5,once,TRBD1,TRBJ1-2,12,CASTPDRAERTF,TGTGCCAGCACTCCAGACAGGGCCGAGAGAACCTTC
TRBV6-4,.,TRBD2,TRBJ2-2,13,CASSGLATGELFF,TGTGCCAGCAGTGGACTAGCGACCGGGGAGCTGTTTTTT
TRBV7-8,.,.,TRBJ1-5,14,CASSLGRTEEPQHF,TGTGCCAGCAGCTTAGGGAGGACAGAGGAGCCCCAGCATTTT
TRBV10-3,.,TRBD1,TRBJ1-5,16,CAISESRDRTNQPQHF,TGTGCCATCAGTGAGTCGAGGGACAGGACAAATCAGCCCCAGCATTTT
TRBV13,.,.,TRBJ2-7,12,CASSNGREEQYF,TGTGCCAGCAGCAATGGACGGGAGGAGCAGTACTTC
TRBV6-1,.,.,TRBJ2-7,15,CASSEEDRLYYEQYF,TGTGCCAGCAGTGAGGAGGACCGACTATACTACGAGCAGTACTTC
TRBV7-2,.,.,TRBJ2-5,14,CASSLVVRQETQYF,TGTGCCAGCAGCTTAGTCGTGAGGCAAGAGACCCAGTACTTC
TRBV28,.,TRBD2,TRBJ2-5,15,CASSLSLAGPGTQYF,TGTGCCAGCAGTTTATCCCTAGCGGGGCCCGGGACCCAGTACTTC
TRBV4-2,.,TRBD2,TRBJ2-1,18,CASTLSVVAGAISHEQFF,TGTGCCAGCACCCTTTCGGTTGTAGCGGGAGCGATTTCACATGAGCAGTTCTTC
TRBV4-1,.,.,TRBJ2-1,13,CASSQNVQNEQFF,TGCGCCAGCAGCCAGAACGTACAAAATGAGCAGTTCTTC
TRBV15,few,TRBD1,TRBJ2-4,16,CATSDRDRGSAHIQYF,TGTGCCACCAGCGACCGGGACAGGGGTTCTGCGCACATTCAGTACTTC
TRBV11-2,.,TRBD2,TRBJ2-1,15,CASRKGLAENNEQFF,TGTGCCAGCAGGAAGGGACTAGCAGAAAACAATGAGCAGTTCTTC
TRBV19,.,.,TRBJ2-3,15,CASSMLGSGTDTQYF,TGTGCCAGTAGTATGTTGGGCAGTGGAACAGATACGCAGTATTTT
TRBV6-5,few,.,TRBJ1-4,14,CASSYRATNEKLFF,TGTGCCAGCAGTTATCGAGCAACTAATGAAAAACTGTTTTTT
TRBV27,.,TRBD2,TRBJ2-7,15,CASSTASGSSYEQYF,TGTGCCAGCAGTACTGCTAGCGGGAGTTCCTACGAGCAGTACTTC
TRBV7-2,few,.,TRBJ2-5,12,CASSLESETQYF,TGTGCCAGCAGCTTAGAGAGTGAGACCCAGTACTTC
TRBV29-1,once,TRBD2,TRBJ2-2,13,CSVDSGRTGELFF,TGCAGCGTTGATTCCGGGAGGACCGGGGAGCTGTTTTTT